A single T cell receptor beta chain is shown here with its context. Germline CDR1 is KGHDR and CDR2 is SFDVKD. The CDR3 has 15 amino acids. J gave up 1 base and V 9 bases, and 7 bases lay outside the gene matches. The data were obtained in a study of CD8 T cells in Susac syndrome. RNA, at roughly 0.5 to 1 ug, was reverse transcribed with random hexamers. Amplification of TCR beta CDR3 spanned 54 Vbeta and 13 Jbeta via immunoSEQ multiplex PCR. Using its own MiXCR run on the immunoSEQ multiplex PCR reads, TCRdb lists one record per CDR3 protein. The sample lists under 550,000 distinct CDR3 sequences, more than 80% occurring once. In blood CD8+ and CD4+ T cells, TCR beta underwent sequencing.

The chain has TRBV24-1 and TRBJ2-3; 9 bases line up with TRBD2. What was sequenced was CD8+ T cells from PBMCs. This sequence was found in a human donor with multiple sclerosis. CDR3 nucleotide sequence: TGTGCCACCCAAGATCGCGGGGGGGGCACAGATACGCAGTATTTT. This codes for CATQDRGGGTDTQYF.